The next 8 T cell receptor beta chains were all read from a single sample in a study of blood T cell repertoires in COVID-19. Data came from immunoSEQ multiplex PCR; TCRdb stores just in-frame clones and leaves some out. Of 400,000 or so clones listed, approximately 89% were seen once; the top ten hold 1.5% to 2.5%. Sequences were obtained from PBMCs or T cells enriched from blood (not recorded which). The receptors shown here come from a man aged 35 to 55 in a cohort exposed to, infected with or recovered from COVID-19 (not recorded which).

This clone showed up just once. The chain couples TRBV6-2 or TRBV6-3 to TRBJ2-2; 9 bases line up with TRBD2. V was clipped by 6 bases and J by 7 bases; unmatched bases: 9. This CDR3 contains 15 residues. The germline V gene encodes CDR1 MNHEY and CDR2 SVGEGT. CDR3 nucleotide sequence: TGTGCCAGCAGCCTGGGGCTAGCGGGAATCGGGGAGCTGTTTTTT. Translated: CASSLGLAGIGELFF.

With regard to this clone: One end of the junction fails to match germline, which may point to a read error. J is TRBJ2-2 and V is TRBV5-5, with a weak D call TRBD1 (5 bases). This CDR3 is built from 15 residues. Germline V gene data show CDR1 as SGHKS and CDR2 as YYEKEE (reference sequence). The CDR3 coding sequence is TGTGCCGGCAGCTTGGATAAAGGGGTGGCCGGGGAGCTGTTTTTT. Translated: CAGSLDKGVAGELFF.

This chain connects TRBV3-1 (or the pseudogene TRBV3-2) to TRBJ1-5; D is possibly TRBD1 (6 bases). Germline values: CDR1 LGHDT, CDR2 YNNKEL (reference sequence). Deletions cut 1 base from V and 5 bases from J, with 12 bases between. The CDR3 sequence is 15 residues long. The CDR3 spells CASSQGSGGDQPQHF. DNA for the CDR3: TGTGCCAGCAGCCAAGGGTCGGGGGGCGATCAGCCCCAGCATTTT.

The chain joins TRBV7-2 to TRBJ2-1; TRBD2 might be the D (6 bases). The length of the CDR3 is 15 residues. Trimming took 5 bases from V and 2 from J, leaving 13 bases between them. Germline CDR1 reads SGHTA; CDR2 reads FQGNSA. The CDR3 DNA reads TGTGCCAGCAGCCCCGGTGCGGGAACCTACAATGAGCAGTTCTTC. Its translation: CASSPGAGTYNEQFF. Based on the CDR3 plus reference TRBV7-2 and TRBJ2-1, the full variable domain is GAGVSQSPSNKVTEKGKDVELRCDPISGHTALYWYRQSLGQGLEFLIYFQGNSAPDKSGLPSDRFSAERTGGSVSTLTIQRTQQEDSAVYLCASSPGAGTYNEQFFGPGTRLTVL.

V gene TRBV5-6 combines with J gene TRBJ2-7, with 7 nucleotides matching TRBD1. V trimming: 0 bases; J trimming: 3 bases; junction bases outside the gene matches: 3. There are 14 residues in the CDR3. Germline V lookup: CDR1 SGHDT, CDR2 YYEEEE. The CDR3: CASSLDRGVYEQYF. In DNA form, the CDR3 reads TGTGCCAGCAGCTTGGACAGGGGTGTCTACGAGCAGTACTTC. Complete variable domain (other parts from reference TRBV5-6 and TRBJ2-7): DAGVTQSPTHLIKTRGQQVTLRCSPKSGHDTVSWYQQALGQGPQFIFQYYEEEERQRGNFPDRFSGHQFPNYSSELNVNALLLGDSALYLCASSLDRGVYEQYFGPGTRLTVT.

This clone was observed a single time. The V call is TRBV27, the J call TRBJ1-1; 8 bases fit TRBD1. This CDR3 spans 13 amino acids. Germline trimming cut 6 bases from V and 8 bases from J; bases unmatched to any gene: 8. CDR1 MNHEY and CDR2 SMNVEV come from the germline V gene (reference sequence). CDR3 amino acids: CASSSKAGGEAFF. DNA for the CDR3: TGTGCCAGCAGCTCAAAGGCAGGGGGCGAAGCTTTCTTT.

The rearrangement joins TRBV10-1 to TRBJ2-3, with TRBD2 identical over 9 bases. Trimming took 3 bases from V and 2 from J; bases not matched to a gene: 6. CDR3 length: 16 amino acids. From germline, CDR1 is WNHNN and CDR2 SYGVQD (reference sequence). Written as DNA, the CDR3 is TGCGCCAGCAGTGAAGGGAGCGGGAGGATCACAGATACGCAGTATTTT. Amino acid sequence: CASSEGSGRITDTQYF.

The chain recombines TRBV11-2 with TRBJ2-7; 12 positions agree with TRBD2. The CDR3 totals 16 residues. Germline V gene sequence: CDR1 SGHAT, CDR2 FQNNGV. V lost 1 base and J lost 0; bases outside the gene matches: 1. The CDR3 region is CASSLGTSGASYEQYF. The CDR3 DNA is TGTGCCAGCAGCTTAGGGACTAGCGGGGCCTCCTACGAGCAGTACTTC.